Shown below are 14 T cell receptor delta chains from a single sample sequenced in a study of delta chains in infants with herpesvirus infections (dated by TCRdb to 2021 to 2023). Library generation was performed with RT-PCR. Instrument used: Illumina MiSeq. PBMC RNA was reverse transcribed with SuperScript II using gamma-chain- and delta-chain-specific primers to generate TCR cDNA. TCRdb reanalyzed the public reads with the CATT caller, and identical DNA sequences were merged afterwards. In all, the sample holds some 900 delta-chain clones, and 30% to 45% of those were seen once. The ten most abundant clones make up roughly 8.7% of the sample. Specimen: peripheral blood, collected at time point 2 of longitudinal follow-up. These receptors all come from a human donor who was a Ugandan infant, either HIV-exposed or HIV-unexposed (not recorded which).

A word on this clone: A single base separates this from a much larger clone, so it may be a read error. The chain carries TRDV3 and TRDJ1, with D hard to call. The CDR3 spans 11 residues. CDR1 is TVYSNPD and CDR2 is GDNSRS in the germline V gene (reference sequence). CDR3 residues: CAFTIHDKPIF. The CDR3 DNA sequence: TGTGCCTTTACAATCCACGATAAACCCATCTTT.

This chain joins TRDV1 and TRDJ1; 8 positions match TRDD3. The germline V gene has CDR1 TSWWSYY and CDR2 QGS. The CDR3 has 18 residues. Trimming took 3 bases from V and 0 from J; bases not matched to a gene: 12. CDR3 DNA: TGTGCTCTTGGGGAGCTCTGGGGGACTGGCCTCCACACCGATAAACTCATCTTT. Its translation: CALGELWGTGLHTDKLIF.

As concerns this clone: A much larger clone differs by one base, so this may be a read error. The chain is built from TRDV1 and TRDJ1, with D possibly being TRDD3 (5 bases). CDR1 and CDR2 (germline): TSWWSYY, QGS. Deletions cut 2 bases from V and 0 bases from J, with 25 bases between. There are 20 residues in the CDR3. The DNA for the CDR3 is TGTGCTCTTGGGGAAGTAGTCGTGATGGGGAGGCGAATGTACACCGATAAACTCATCTTT. It encodes CALGEVVVMGRRMYTDKLIF.

This clone ranks as large. This rearrangement joins TRDV1 to TRDJ1; D gene uncertain. Trimming stripped 7 bases from V and 0 bases from J, with 30 bases between. This CDR3 comprises 20 residues. The germline V gene encodes CDR1 TSWWSYY and CDR2 QGS. The CDR3 DNA sequence: TGTGCTCTTGTTATTCCGGGGCTAGCGTGGTTGGAGCCGTACACCGATAAACTCATCTTT. The encoded protein is CALVIPGLAWLEPYTDKLIF.

A note on this clone: This may be a read error, as it is one base from a much larger clone. The same CDR3 arises from other DNA sequences in this sample as well. This chain joins TRDV2 and TRDJ3, with 10 bases that match TRDD3. Germline CDR1 is GEAIGNYY and CDR2 is EKD. Trimming took 1 base from V and 0 from J; bases not matched to a gene: 2. The CDR3 sequence is 18 residues long. This CDR3 is CACDTGGYSSWDTRQMFF. In nucleotides, the CDR3 is TGTGCCTGTGACACTGGGGGATACAGCTCCTGGGACACCCGACAGATGTTTTTC.

CDR3 region: CACDELGDTDKLIF. CDR3 DNA: TGTGCCTGTGACGAACTGGGGGATACCGATAAACTCATCTTT. The V gene is TRDV2, the J gene TRDJ1, with TRDD3 identical over 10 bases. Germline V gives CDR1 GEAIGNYY, CDR2 EKD. The CDR3 is made up of 14 amino acids. The V gene end was trimmed by 3 bases and the J gene end by 2 bases; junction bases not matched to a gene: 2.

This clone is termed large. The rearrangement links TRDV1 to TRDJ1; a possible D gene is TRDD3 (10 bases). This CDR3 contains 27 residues. V lost 1 base, J lost 0 bases, and 45 bases lay in between. Germline CDR1 TSWWSYY, CDR2 QGS. The CDR3 loop is CALGEPPSYPKRYWGIGLIPYTDKLIF. DNA of the CDR3: TGTGCTCTTGGGGAACCGCCTTCCTACCCTAAGCGCTACTGGGGGATCGGGTTAATTCCGTACACCGATAAACTCATCTTT.

The chain recombines TRDV1 with TRDJ1, with 10 bases fitting TRDD3. The CDR3 is made up of 20 amino acids. J was trimmed by 5 bases and V by 2 bases; bases with no gene match: 20. Germline values: CDR1 TSWWSYY, CDR2 QGS. The CDR3 protein is CALGEIGTLWGIRREDKLIF. CDR3 DNA: TGTGCTCTTGGGGAAATTGGTACGCTCTGGGGGATAAGAAGGGAGGATAAACTCATCTTT.

The chain has TRDV1 and TRDJ1, with 8 bases aligning to TRDD3. V lost 4 bases, J lost 0 bases, and 13 bases stayed unmatched. Germline CDR1 and CDR2: TSWWSYY and QGS. The CDR3 spans 18 residues. CDR3 in amino acids: CALGGWDLLGGYTDKLIF. The CDR3 DNA follows: TGTGCTCTTGGGGGATGGGACCTTCTTGGGGGATACACCGATAAACTCATCTTT.

A word on this clone: Just one base apart from a much larger clone, this may be a read error. The V and J genes are TRDV2 and TRDJ2, with a possible D match to TRDD3 (5 bases). Looked up from germline, CDR1 is GEAIGNYY and CDR2 is EKD. CDR3 length: 14 residues. V lost 0 bases and J 7 bases, leaving 11 bases between the germline ends. The CDR3 reads CACDTVRGGAQLFF. Here the CDR3 DNA reads TGTGCCTGTGACACCGTAAGGGGGGGAGCACAACTCTTCTTT.

The V and J genes are TRDV2 and TRDJ2; TRDD3 matches at 8 bases. The CDR3 is 16 residues long. Germline loops: CDR1 GEAIGNYY, CDR2 EKD. The V gene end was trimmed by 4 bases and the J gene end by 2 bases; junction bases not matched to a gene: 8. CDR3 region: CACDSVLGALTAQLFF. As DNA, the CDR3 is TGTGCCTGTGATTCCGTACTGGGGGCCTTGACAGCACAACTCTTCTTT.

This clone was seen only once. A much larger clone differs by one base, so this may be a read error. The chain joins TRDV1 to TRDJ1, with D possibly matching TRDD3 (6 bases). The CDR3 spans 18 residues. The germline V gene encodes CDR1 TSWWSYY and CDR2 QGS. Deletions cut 3 bases from V and 9 bases from J, with 29 bases between. CDR3 in amino acids: CALGDIRPIRMSRAQLIF. DNA for the CDR3: TGTGCTCTTGGGGACATACGCCCGATACGCATGAGTAGGGCACAACTCATCTTT.

Comment on this clone: This specimen includes other DNA sequences encoding the same CDR3. The CDR3 region is CACDALGDTAQLFF. CDR3 DNA: TGTGCCTGTGACGCACTGGGAGATACAGCACAACTCTTCTTT. The gene calls are TRDV2 and TRDJ2; perhaps TRDD3 as D (6 bases). The CDR3 totals 14 residues. Germline V gives CDR1 GEAIGNYY, CDR2 EKD. With 3 bases removed from V and 5 bases from J, the gap between germline ends came to 12 bases.

The V gene is TRDV1, the J gene TRDJ3, with a weak D call TRDD3 (6 bases). The germline V gene has CDR1 TSWWSYY and CDR2 QGS. The V and J ends lost 9 bases and 2 bases respectively, with 29 bases between them. The CDR3 consists of 21 residues. CDR3 region: CALRDGRFGGPRTWDTRQMFF. CDR3 DNA sequence: TGTGCTCTCCGAGATGGACGTTTTGGGGGCCCCCGAACCTGGGACACCCGACAGATGTTTTTC.